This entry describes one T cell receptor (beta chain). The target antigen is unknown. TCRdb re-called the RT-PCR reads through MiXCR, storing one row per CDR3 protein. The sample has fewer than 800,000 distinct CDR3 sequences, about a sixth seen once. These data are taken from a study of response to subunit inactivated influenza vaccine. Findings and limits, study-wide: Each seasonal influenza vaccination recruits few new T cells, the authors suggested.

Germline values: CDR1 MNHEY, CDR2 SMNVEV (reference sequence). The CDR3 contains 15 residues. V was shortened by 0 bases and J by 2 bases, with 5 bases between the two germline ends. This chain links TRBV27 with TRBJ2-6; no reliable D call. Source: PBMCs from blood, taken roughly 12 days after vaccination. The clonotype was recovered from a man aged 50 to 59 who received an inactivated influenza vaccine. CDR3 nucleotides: TGTGCCAGCAGTTTATCGAGGACTGGGGCCAACGTCCTGACTTTC. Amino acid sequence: CASSLSRTGANVLTF. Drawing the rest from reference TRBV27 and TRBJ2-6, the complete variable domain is EAQVTQNPRYLITVTGKKLTVTCSQNMNHEYMSWYRQDPGLGLRQIYYSMNVEVTDKGDVPEGYKVSRKEKRNFPLILESPSPNQTSLYFCASSLSRTGANVLTFGAGSRLTVL.